In its sample, the clone carrying this T cell receptor (beta chain) was seen once. The data derive from a study of blood T cell repertoires in COVID-19. Authors' analysis steps: Estimated nucleated cell counts came from reference gene primer amplification. Libraries were prepared by immunoSEQ multiplex PCR; TCRdb keeps only in-frame clonotypes and omits some of them. V, J and clone size are taken as reported in that table, and D and trimming were inferred from the DNA itself. The sample consists of around 30,000 clones, around four fifths of them appearing once. This sequence was found in a woman aged 70-85 years with active or convalescent COVID-19. Sequencing input: peripheral blood.

The DNA for the CDR3 is TGCGCCAGCAGCTTGCGGCAGACAACAGTCTACGAGCAGTACTTC. As protein: CASSLRQTTVYEQYF. This sequence joins TRBV5-1 and TRBJ2-7; no clear D gene. V lost 1 base, J lost 3 bases, and 14 bases lay in between. CDR3 length: 15 amino acids. Germline V gives CDR1 SGHRS, CDR2 YFSETQ.